Listed below are T cell receptor beta chains from one sample, sequenced in a study of cytomegalovirus exposure and HLA in healthy donors. Generated by immunoSEQ multiplex PCR, the TCRdb table keeps only in-frame clones and is missing some. This table holds 100,000 or so clones, about 13% found once. The sample consisted of PBMCs. The receptors derive from a man aged 35-49 years in good health and CMV-seropositive. Each CDR3 is given with its conserved first and last residue. The D gene is left open where the match is weak. Only part of the rows carry a size: once, few, many, or a class if the clone is expanded.

D gene: NA; V gene: TRBV7-9; J gene: TRBJ2-1; clone size: few; CDR3 protein: CASSPPKQATLWYNEQFF; CDR3 DNA: TGTGCCAGCAGCCCGCCCAAACAGGCGACTCTTTGGTACAATGAGCAGTTCTTC
D gene: TRBD1; V gene: TRBV30; J gene: TRBJ2-2; clone size: few; CDR3 protein: CAWSGQIITGELFF; CDR3 DNA: TGTGCCTGGTCGGGACAGATTATCACCGGGGAGCTGTTTTTT
D gene: NA; V gene: TRBV19; J gene: TRBJ1-4; clone size: once; CDR3 protein: CASSIGSNEKLFF; CDR3 DNA: TGTGCCAGTAGTATAGGAAGCAATGAAAAACTGTTTTTT
D gene: NA; V gene: TRBV18; J gene: TRBJ2-4; clone size: NA; CDR3 protein: CASSPPTSNIQYF; CDR3 DNA: TGTGCCAGCTCACCACCGACTTCAAACATTCAGTACTTC
D gene: TRBD2; V gene: TRBV2; J gene: TRBJ2-2; clone size: few; CDR3 protein: CASRGLAGAGELFF; CDR3 DNA: TGTGCCAGCAGGGGACTAGCGGGAGCCGGGGAGCTGTTTTTT
D gene: NA; V gene: TRBV27; J gene: TRBJ2-7; clone size: NA; CDR3 protein: CASMWGDEQYF; CDR3 DNA: TGTGCCAGCATGTGGGGAGACGAGCAGTACTTC
D gene: NA; V gene: TRBV6-5; J gene: TRBJ2-7; clone size: NA; CDR3 protein: CASNKGGGSYEQYF; CDR3 DNA: TGTGCCAGCAACAAAGGTGGCGGTTCCTACGAGCAGTACTTC
D gene: NA; V gene: TRBV6-6; J gene: TRBJ2-7; clone size: few; CDR3 protein: CASRLSSGSSSYEQYF; CDR3 DNA: TGTGCCAGCAGGCTCTCCAGCGGTTCGAGCTCCTACGAGCAGTACTTC
D gene: NA; V gene: TRBV6-1; J gene: TRBJ1-4; clone size: few; CDR3 protein: CASRYSNEKLFF; CDR3 DNA: TGTGCCAGCAGATACAGTAATGAAAAACTGTTTTTT
D gene: NA; V gene: TRBV11-2; J gene: TRBJ1-1; clone size: few; CDR3 protein: CASSLSAEAFF; CDR3 DNA: TGTGCCAGCAGCTTGTCGGCTGAAGCTTTCTTT
D gene: NA; V gene: TRBV28; J gene: TRBJ2-3; clone size: few; CDR3 protein: CASSSDSLSTDTQYF; CDR3 DNA: TGTGCCAGCAGCTCCGACAGCCTTAGCACAGATACGCAGTATTTT
D gene: NA; V gene: TRBV6-5; J gene: TRBJ2-7; clone size: NA; CDR3 protein: CASSRGQVGAYEQYF; CDR3 DNA: TGTGCCAGCAGTAGGGGCCAGGTGGGCGCCTACGAGCAGTACTTC
D gene: TRBD2; V gene: TRBV5-6; J gene: TRBJ2-7; clone size: NA; CDR3 protein: CASSTLAGALREQYF; CDR3 DNA: TGTGCCAGCAGTACCCTAGCGGGAGCGTTACGTGAGCAGTACTTC
D gene: TRBD1; V gene: TRBV7-8; J gene: TRBJ2-7; clone size: NA; CDR3 protein: CASSTHRDRQYF; CDR3 DNA: TGTGCCAGCAGCACTCACCGGGACAGACAGTACTTC
D gene: NA; V gene: TRBV7-9; J gene: TRBJ2-7; clone size: few; CDR3 protein: CASSPTWGEAYEQYF; CDR3 DNA: TGTGCCAGCAGCCCAACTTGGGGAGAAGCCTACGAGCAGTACTTC
D gene: TRBD1; V gene: TRBV28; J gene: TRBJ1-2; clone size: few; CDR3 protein: CASSRDRNYGYTF; CDR3 DNA: TGTGCCAGCAGTCGGGACAGGAACTATGGCTACACCTTC
D gene: NA; V gene: TRBV5-4; J gene: TRBJ1-1; clone size: NA; CDR3 protein: CASRSDVSRAEAFF; CDR3 DNA: TGTGCCAGCAGGTCGGACGTATCGAGGGCTGAAGCTTTCTTT
D gene: NA; V gene: TRBV7-9; J gene: TRBJ1-1; clone size: few; CDR3 protein: CASSLVPRGNTEAFF; CDR3 DNA: TGTGCCAGCAGCTTAGTCCCCCGGGGGAACACTGAAGCTTTCTTT
D gene: TRBD2; V gene: TRBV4-3; J gene: TRBJ2-3; clone size: few; CDR3 protein: CASSQAWSGRGTDTQYF; CDR3 DNA: TGCGCCAGCAGCCAAGCGTGGAGCGGGAGGGGCACAGATACGCAGTATTTT
D gene: NA; V gene: TRBV5-1; J gene: TRBJ1-1; clone size: NA; CDR3 protein: CASSPAGGWVNTEAFF; CDR3 DNA: TGCGCCAGCAGCCCGGCGGGGGGGTGGGTGAACACTGAAGCTTTCTTT
D gene: NA; V gene: TRBV7-2; J gene: TRBJ2-7; clone size: few; CDR3 protein: CASSLVAGVSYEQYF; CDR3 DNA: TGTGCCAGCAGCTTAGTGGCAGGGGTTTCCTACGAGCAGTACTTC
D gene: TRBD1; V gene: TRBV4-1; J gene: TRBJ2-7; clone size: NA; CDR3 protein: CASSQLGQGPEQYF; CDR3 DNA: TGCGCCAGCAGCCAGCTGGGACAGGGACCCGAGCAGTACTTC
D gene: NA; V gene: TRBV7-9; J gene: TRBJ1-4; clone size: NA; CDR3 protein: CASSFSVGGVFF; CDR3 DNA: TGTGCCAGCAGCTTTTCTGTCGGGGGAGTGTTTTTT
D gene: TRBD2; V gene: TRBV10-2; J gene: TRBJ2-7; clone size: few; CDR3 protein: CASSEGLVYEQYF; CDR3 DNA: TGCGCCAGCAGTGAAGGACTAGTCTACGAGCAGTACTTC
D gene: NA; V gene: TRBV5-1; J gene: TRBJ1-5; clone size: NA; CDR3 protein: CASSLGGDQPQHF; CDR3 DNA: TGCGCCAGCAGCTTGGGGGGGGATCAGCCCCAGCATTTT
D gene: NA; V gene: TRBV7-2; J gene: TRBJ2-7; clone size: NA; CDR3 protein: CASSLWVSAPSYEQYF; CDR3 DNA: TGTGCCAGCAGCTTATGGGTTAGCGCTCCCTCCTACGAGCAGTACTTC
D gene: TRBD1; V gene: TRBV18; J gene: TRBJ1-1; clone size: few; CDR3 protein: CASSPTGANTEAFF; CDR3 DNA: TGTGCCAGCTCACCAACAGGGGCTAACACTGAAGCTTTCTTT
D gene: TRBD1; V gene: TRBV15; J gene: TRBJ1-3; clone size: NA; CDR3 protein: CATSRDLAGGSGNTIYF; CDR3 DNA: TGTGCCACCAGCAGAGATCTTGCAGGGGGCTCTGGAAACACCATATATTTT
D gene: NA; V gene: TRBV9; J gene: TRBJ2-1; clone size: NA; CDR3 protein: CASSLLASVTYNEQFF; CDR3 DNA: TGTGCCAGCAGCCTCTTAGCTAGCGTTACCTACAATGAGCAGTTCTTC